Sequencing of this TCR beta chain was carried out in a study of blood T cell repertoires in COVID-19. Study-wide background: Italy, Spain and the United States were the sources of the convalescent and acute COVID-19 samples.

Method: immunoSEQ multiplex PCR; TCRdb's copy keeps in-frame clones and lacks some. This table holds hundreds of thousands of clones, roughly 89% found once. The study assigned cohorts using participant-reported clinical history. Two negative PCRs, clearance, or symptom resolution had been documented for recovered Cohort 3 donors. V lost 4 bases to trimming and J lost 6 bases; unmatched junction nucleotides: 4. In germline, CDR1 is LNHDA, CDR2 SQIVND (reference sequence). The CDR3 consists of 15 residues. This TCR was sampled from a woman aged 18-29 years who had recovered from COVID-19. This rearrangement joins TRBV19 to TRBJ1-6; TRBD1 agrees at 9 bases. The source material was PBMCs or T cells enriched from blood (not recorded which). The CDR3 loop is CASSNLDRGNSPLHF. The CDR3 nucleotides are TGTGCCAGTAGTAATTTGGACAGGGGTAATTCACCCCTCCACTTT.